This TCR beta chain derives from a study of identical twins. One entry per CDR3 protein, called by TCRdb with MiXCR from the 5' RACE reads. The profile shows about 390,000 distinct CDR3 sequences, roughly 9% of them singletons. Healthy Caucasians were all of the donors. This clonotype was seen at least ten times. Its antigen is currently unknown. Broader study findings: Zero-insertion results could be subject to partial confounding by invariant MAIT and iNKT cells.

This CDR3 has 15 residues. V was clipped by 3 bases and J by 3 bases; unmatched bases: 6. Germline V gene lookup returns CDR1 DFQATT and CDR2 SNEGSKA (reference sequence). This TCR came from a woman between 45 and 65 years old in good health. This sequence joins TRBV20-1 and TRBJ2-3; 10 bases are a match to TRBD2. The sample was naive T cells sorted from blood. Here the CDR3 DNA reads TGCAGTGCTAGTCCGACTAGCGGGCTAACAGATACGCAGTATTTT. It yields the protein CSASPTSGLTDTQYF.